Listed below are T cell receptor beta chains from one sample, sequenced in a study of control samples from healthy donors and cancer patients. This table comes from immunoSEQ multiplex PCR, and its TCRdb copy is limited to in-frame clones, with some not included. The sample holds about 120,000 clones, more than 75% seen once. The sample taken for sequencing was blood. These receptors were collected from a woman in her sixties or seventies in good health. CDR3s include the opening cysteine and the closing phenylalanine or tryptophan. D genes are given only for firm matches. Some rows mark clone size as missing; the rest say once, few, many or name a class of expanded clone.

clone_size,d_call,j_call,v_call,cdr3_aa,cdr3_nt
-,-,TRBJ2-2,TRBV5-1,CASSPYPRDTGELFF,TGCGCCAGCAGCCCATACCCGAGGGACACCGGGGAGCTGTTTTTT
-,-,TRBJ2-7,TRBV9,CASSPSPGTRSSYEQYF,TGTGCCAGCAGCCCGAGTCCTGGGACACGGAGCTCCTACGAGCAGTACTTC
-,TRBD1,TRBJ2-1,TRBV11-2,CASSPTGIDNEQFF,TGTGCCAGCAGCCCGACAGGGATTGACAATGAGCAGTTCTTC
-,-,TRBJ1-5,TRBV7-9,CASSAPWDNQPQHF,TGTGCCAGCAGCGCACCGTGGGACAATCAGCCCCAGCATTTT
-,-,TRBJ2-7,TRBV9,CASSPNVGGYYEQYF,TGTGCCAGCAGCCCAAATGTGGGGGGCTACTACGAGCAGTACTTC
-,TRBD2,TRBJ2-5,TRBV4-3,CASSQMVQRGGSETQYF,TGCGCCAGCAGCCAGATGGTCCAGCGGGGGGGCTCTGAGACCCAGTACTTC
-,TRBD1,TRBJ2-3,TRBV27,CASSTRQGSTDTQYF,TGTGCCAGCAGCACCAGACAGGGTTCCACAGATACGCAGTATTTT
-,TRBD2,TRBJ2-3,TRBV9,CASSVGVAGTSTDTQYF,TGTGCCAGCAGCGTAGGGGTAGCGGGTACTAGCACAGATACGCAGTATTTT
-,TRBD1,TRBJ2-7,TRBV7-9,CASSSRTGVSEQYF,TGTGCCAGCAGTTCCCGGACAGGGGTCTCCGAGCAGTACTTC
-,-,TRBJ1-1,TRBV19,CASSLGWTEAFF,TGTGCCAGCTCGCTCGGGTGGACTGAAGCTTTCTTT
-,-,TRBJ1-4,TRBV18,CASSPLRGDYEKLFF,TGTGCCAGCTCACCCCTTCGCGGGGATTATGAAAAACTGTTTTTT
-,TRBD1,TRBJ1-2,TRBV5-1,CASSVGDRGNGYTF,TGCGCCAGCAGCGTTGGGGACAGGGGAAATGGCTACACCTTC
-,-,TRBJ1-5,TRBV5-1,CASSLDTANQPQHF,TGCGCCAGCAGCTTGGACACAGCCAATCAGCCCCAGCATTTT
once,-,TRBJ1-4,TRBV9,CASSPGVGANNEKLFF,TGTGCCAGCAGCCCCGGGGTCGGAGCAAACAATGAAAAACTGTTTTTT
-,-,TRBJ1-2,TRBV15,CATSRDVRGGEGYTF,TGTGCCACCAGCAGAGATGTGAGGGGCGGCGAGGGCTACACCTTC
-,-,TRBJ1-1,TRBV19,CASSIDRAALNTEAFF,TGTGCCAGTAGTATAGATCGGGCAGCCTTGAACACTGAAGCTTTCTTT
-,-,TRBJ2-7,TRBV27,CASSPGYGQYF,TGTGCCAGCAGTCCGGGGTACGGGCAGTACTTC
-,TRBD1,TRBJ2-7,TRBV7-9,CASSPVGQGQYF,TGTGCCAGCAGCCCAGTGGGACAGGGTCAGTACTTC
-,-,TRBJ2-3,TRBV7-9,CASSPGGSTDTQYF,TGTGCCAGCAGCCCTGGAGGTAGCACAGATACGCAGTATTTT
-,TRBD1,TRBJ2-5,TRBV7-3,CASSLTGQGGETQYF,TGTGCCAGCAGCTTAACTGGACAGGGGGGGGAGACCCAGTACTTC
-,-,TRBJ2-5,TRBV5-1,CASSLLSGETQYF,TGCGCCAGCAGCTTGCTTAGCGGTGAGACCCAGTACTTC
-,-,TRBJ1-1,TRBV15,CATSRDRRSNTEAFF,TGTGCCACCAGCAGAGACAGAAGGAGTAACACTGAAGCTTTCTTT
-,-,TRBJ1-6,TRBV4-1,CASSQASSGGGNSPLHF,TGCGCCAGCAGCCAAGCTTCCTCTGGGGGGGGTAATTCACCCCTCCACTTT
-,-,TRBJ1-5,TRBV18,CASSPEGFGPQHF,TGTGCCAGCTCACCAGAGGGGTTTGGGCCCCAGCATTTT
-,-,TRBJ2-3,TRBV5-1,CASSATSGADTQYF,TGCGCCAGCAGCGCAACTAGTGGCGCAGATACGCAGTATTTT
-,-,TRBJ1-1,TRBV5-1,CASSFGTEAFF,TGCGCCAGCAGCTTTGGGACGGAAGCTTTCTTT
-,-,TRBJ2-3,TRBV19,CASSIAGSQRDTDTQYF,TGTGCCAGTAGTATAGCAGGTAGCCAGCGTGACACAGATACGCAGTATTTT
-,-,TRBJ1-6,TRBV5-1,CASTDTENSPLHF,TGCGCCAGCACGGACACTGAAAATTCACCCCTCCACTTT
-,-,TRBJ2-2,TRBV7-8,CASSLVFYGSGELFF,TGTGCCAGCAGCTTAGTTTTTTACGGGTCCGGGGAGCTGTTTTTT
-,-,TRBJ1-6,TRBV2,CATTTEGSRNSPLHF,TGTGCCACCACGACCGAGGGCAGCCGAAATTCACCCCTCCACTTT
-,-,TRBJ1-3,TRBV29-1,CSGGSGGNTIYF,TGCAGCGGAGGTTCCGGGGGAAACACCATATATTTT
-,-,TRBJ1-2,TRBV5-1,CASSLGGTGTAYGYTF,TGCGCCAGCAGCCTTGGGGGCACCGGGACTGCTTATGGCTACACCTTC
-,-,TRBJ1-1,TRBV6-5,CASSYDGNTEAFF,TGTGCCAGCAGTTACGACGGAAACACTGAAGCTTTCTTT
-,TRBD1,TRBJ2-1,TRBV25-1,CASRGLTGGFNEQFF,TGTGCCAGCAGGGGCCTGACAGGGGGCTTCAATGAGCAGTTCTTC
few,-,TRBJ2-2,TRBV4-3,CASSLRTAHGELFF,TGCGCCAGCAGCCTCAGGACCGCTCACGGGGAGCTGTTTTTT